The entry that follows covers one T cell receptor (beta chain) sequence. Its target is unknown. This may be a read error: a much more frequent sequence differs by one nucleotide. It was by quantitative 5'-RACE with molecular barcodes that TCR beta libraries were made. In TCRdb, the 5' RACE reads were re-called with MiXCR into one record per CDR3 protein. The sample holds about 510,000 distinct CDR3 sequences; less than 6% are singletons and the top ten take approximately 4%. These data come from a study of CD8 T cells in ankylosing spondylitis. The CDR3 is 12 amino acids. Germline V gene data show CDR1 as MNHEY and CDR2 as SVGEGT. Whole-study results and caveats: Prior work had noted some motif variants in reactive arthritis blood and synovial fluid. Disease-associated clones were reportedly significantly overrepresented in matched ankylosing spondylitis synovial fluid. The authors found the disease-linked clones to be CD8+ and relatively rare in peripheral blood. The study identified a TCR beta motif of several highly homologous variants that appeared characteristic of ankylosing spondylitis blood.

Sequenced sample: blood, either unsorted or a sorted T cell fraction (not recorded which). The receptor comes from a male donor with ankylosing spondylitis. This chain uses TRBV6-2 or TRBV6-3 with TRBJ2-7; D gene uncertain. The DNA for the CDR3 is TGTGCGTCGGTACAGAGAACCTACGAGCAGTACTTC. Translation gives CASVQRTYEQYF.